These T cell receptor beta chains were read from a single sample in a study of post-analysis software for immune sequencing data. TCRdb re-derived calls from the PCR reads in MiXCR, one entry per CDR3 protein. The profile shows hundreds of thousands of distinct CDR3 sequences, about 60% of them singletons. Sequencing used blood. These receptors were taken from a girl aged 2-10 years with multiple sclerosis. The conserved cysteine and the conserved F or W are not part of the CDR3 here. A D gene is named only where the DNA matches it firmly. The size entry is marked missing in some rows and otherwise reads once, few, many or a size class.

j_call	clone_size	v_call	cdr3_length	d_call	cdr3_aa
TRBJ2-2	-	TRBV5-1	12	TRBD1	ASRTGGYTGELF
TRBJ2-7	-	TRBV29-1	11	-	SVYPVASYEQY
TRBJ2-1	-	TRBV3-1	13	TRBD2	ASSRAGETYNEQF
TRBJ2-5	few	TRBV15	13	TRBD1	ATSTVLGGGETQY
TRBJ1-1	-	TRBV4-3	12	-	ASSTAKGNTEAF
TRBJ2-5	few	TRBV7-9	13	-	ASSWGLGVQETQY
TRBJ2-7	once	TRBV6-2/TRBV6-3	12	-	ASRKGGSTYEQY
TRBJ2-7	-	TRBV6-2/TRBV6-3	13	TRBD2	ASSYSRGGQGEQY
TRBJ2-7	-	TRBV10-2	13	TRBD2	ASSGTSGARYEQY
TRBJ2-5	-	TRBV7-9	12	-	ASSLLAWQETQY
TRBJ2-3	-	TRBV20-1	13	TRBD2	SASSTVGGTDTQY
TRBJ2-1	-	TRBV5-1	13	TRBD2	ASSLVQREGNEQF
TRBJ2-1	-	TRBV20-1	13	TRBD2	SAASGRGPYNEQF
TRBJ2-1	-	TRBV7-7	13	-	ASSPGLEGNNEQF
TRBJ2-7	few	TRBV6-5	16	TRBD2	ASSYRSLAGATTYEQY
TRBJ2-7	-	TRBV5-4	13	TRBD1	ASSLAAGTGNEQY
TRBJ2-3	-	TRBV4-1	13	-	ASRNPQGHTDTQY
TRBJ2-5	-	TRBV5-1	14	-	ASSLAETGYLETQY
TRBJ2-3	-	TRBV2	13	TRBD1	ASSEDRWGGDTQY
TRBJ2-5	-	TRBV2	12	-	ASSGEREKETQY
TRBJ2-3	few	TRBV4-3	13	TRBD2	ASSRGTSNTDTQY
TRBJ2-1	-	TRBV7-3	13	TRBD2	ASRLIAGVGNEQF
TRBJ2-5	few	TRBV6-2/TRBV6-3	15	TRBD2	ASSYSAGGGGQETQY
TRBJ2-7	-	TRBV7-2	13	TRBD1	ASSLRGQRASEQY
-	-	TRBV9	13	TRBD1	ASSALDRDAYEQY
TRBJ1-4	-	TRBV6-2/TRBV6-3	11	-	ASSSQNNEKLF
TRBJ2-1	-	TRBV30	14	TRBD2	AWRTLWSGRNNEQF
TRBJ2-4	-	TRBV20-1	11	-	SARDSGKNIQY
TRBJ1-2	-	TRBV29-1	13	TRBD1	SPWGQGSCSGGYT